This T cell receptor beta chain is drawn from a study of blood T cell repertoires in COVID-19. Across the whole study: PBMCs, B-cell-depleted T cells, or T cells were the source of the cDNA or gDNA that made up the material.

Germline V lookup: CDR1 MNHEY, CDR2 SVGAGI. V was clipped by 6 bases and J by 1 base; unmatched bases: 8. CDR3 size: 15 residues. Original data processing: Cell counts per sample came from amplifying reference gene primers. TCRdb's table, derived via immunoSEQ multiplex PCR, lists solely in-frame clones and lacks some. V, J and clone size are taken as reported in that table, and D and trimming were inferred from the DNA itself. Of around 150,000 clones listed, under 80% are singletons. The source material was peripheral blood. The chain joins TRBV6-5 to TRBJ2-5, with TRBD2 matching 7 bases. This clonotype originated in a man between 60 and 75 years old with acute or convalescent COVID-19. The CDR3 loop is CASRISGTLQETQYF. The CDR3 nucleotides read TGTGCCAGCAGAATCAGCGGGACCCTCCAAGAGACCCAGTACTTC.